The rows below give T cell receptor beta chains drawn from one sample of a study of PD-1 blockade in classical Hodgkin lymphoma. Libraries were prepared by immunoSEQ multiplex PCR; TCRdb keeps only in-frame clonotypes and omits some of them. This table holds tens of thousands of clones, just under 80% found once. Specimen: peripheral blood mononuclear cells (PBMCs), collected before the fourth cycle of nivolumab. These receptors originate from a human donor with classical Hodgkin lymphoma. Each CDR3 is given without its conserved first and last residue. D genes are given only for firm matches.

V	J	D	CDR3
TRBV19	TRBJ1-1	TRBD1	ASSITLATGGTEAF
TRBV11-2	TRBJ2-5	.	ASSLDAWSGETQY
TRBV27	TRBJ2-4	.	ASSPRRGLAKNIQY
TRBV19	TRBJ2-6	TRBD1	ASSIRTGLGANVLT
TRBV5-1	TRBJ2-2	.	ASSLSDTGELF
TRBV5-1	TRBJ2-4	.	ASSETGADIQY
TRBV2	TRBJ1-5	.	ASSELMGQPQH
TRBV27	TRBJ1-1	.	ASRATGRIEAF
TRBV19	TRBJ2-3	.	ASSIGTSYDTQY
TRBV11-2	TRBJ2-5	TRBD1	ASGQGAQETQY
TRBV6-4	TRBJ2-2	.	ASKMTTNTGELF
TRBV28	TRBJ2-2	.	ASSFSGTGELF
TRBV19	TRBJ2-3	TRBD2	ASRTSGSTDTQY
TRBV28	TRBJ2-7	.	ASSLQSGRSSYEQY
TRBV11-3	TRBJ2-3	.	ASSPGAGGNADTQY
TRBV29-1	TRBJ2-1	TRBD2	SGGGSAYNEQF
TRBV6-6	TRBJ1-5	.	ASTRRDQPQH
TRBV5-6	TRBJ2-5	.	ATQLQTAPSRETQY
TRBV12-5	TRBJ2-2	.	ASGLVLNNSPLTGELF
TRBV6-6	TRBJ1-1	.	ASRQTGNTEAF
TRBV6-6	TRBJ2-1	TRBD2	ASSYQGLAGVNEQF
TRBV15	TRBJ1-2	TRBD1	ATSRDGSGTGVGYT
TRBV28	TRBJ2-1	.	ASSLLNQYNEQF
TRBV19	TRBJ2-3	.	ASSIWGTESTDTQY
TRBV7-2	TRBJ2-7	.	ASSLATGGTSSYEQY
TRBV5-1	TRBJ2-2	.	ASRENTGELF
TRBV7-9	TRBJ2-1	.	ASSLWRGTYNEQF
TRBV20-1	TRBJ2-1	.	SASTALGLF
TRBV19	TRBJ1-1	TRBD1	ASSSGTGGTEAF
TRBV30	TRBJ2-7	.	AWSVGHEQY
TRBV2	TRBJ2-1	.	ASTEQPLGFLGSYNEQF
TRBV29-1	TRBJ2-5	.	SVAGLGTQY
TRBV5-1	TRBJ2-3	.	ASSTRGGAGTDTQY
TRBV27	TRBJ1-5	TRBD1	ASSSKGTRGLLYSNQPQH
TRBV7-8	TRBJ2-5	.	ASSLRAAGRD
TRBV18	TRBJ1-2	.	ASSPSQGNYGYT
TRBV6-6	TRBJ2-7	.	ASSLGGTTISQPY
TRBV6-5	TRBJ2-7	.	ASSLQQGRNYEQY
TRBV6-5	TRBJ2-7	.	ASGLPREQY
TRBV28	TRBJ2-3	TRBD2	ASTASGRASQY
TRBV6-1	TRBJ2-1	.	ATTSFLYNEQF
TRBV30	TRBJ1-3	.	AWSVNRAGNTIY
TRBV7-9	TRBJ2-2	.	ASSLLRGPTGELF
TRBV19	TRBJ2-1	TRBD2	ATTRGRAYNEQF
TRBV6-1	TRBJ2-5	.	ASSVYRGGETQY
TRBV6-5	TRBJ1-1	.	ASSYPGRNTEAF
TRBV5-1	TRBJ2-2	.	ASSLAREEMAGELF
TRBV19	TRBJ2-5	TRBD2	ASSNPGLVEETQY
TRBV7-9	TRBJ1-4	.	ASTPVGGSNEKLF
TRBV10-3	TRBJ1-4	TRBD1	AIRGAGTGGEKLF
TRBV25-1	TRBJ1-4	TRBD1	ASSEQYGTGDNEKLF
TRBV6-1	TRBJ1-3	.	AVARGAVSGNTIY
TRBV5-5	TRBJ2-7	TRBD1	ASSWATGGNSYEQY
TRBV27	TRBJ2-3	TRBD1	ASSFFRGTGDTDTQY
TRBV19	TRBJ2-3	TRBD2	ASSIVAGAADTQY
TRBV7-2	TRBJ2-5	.	ASSLAPGRETQY
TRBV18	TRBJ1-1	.	ASSPNQVRGTEAF
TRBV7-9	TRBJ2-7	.	ASSARLGAQY
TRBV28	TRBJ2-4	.	ASSLWGRDDIQY